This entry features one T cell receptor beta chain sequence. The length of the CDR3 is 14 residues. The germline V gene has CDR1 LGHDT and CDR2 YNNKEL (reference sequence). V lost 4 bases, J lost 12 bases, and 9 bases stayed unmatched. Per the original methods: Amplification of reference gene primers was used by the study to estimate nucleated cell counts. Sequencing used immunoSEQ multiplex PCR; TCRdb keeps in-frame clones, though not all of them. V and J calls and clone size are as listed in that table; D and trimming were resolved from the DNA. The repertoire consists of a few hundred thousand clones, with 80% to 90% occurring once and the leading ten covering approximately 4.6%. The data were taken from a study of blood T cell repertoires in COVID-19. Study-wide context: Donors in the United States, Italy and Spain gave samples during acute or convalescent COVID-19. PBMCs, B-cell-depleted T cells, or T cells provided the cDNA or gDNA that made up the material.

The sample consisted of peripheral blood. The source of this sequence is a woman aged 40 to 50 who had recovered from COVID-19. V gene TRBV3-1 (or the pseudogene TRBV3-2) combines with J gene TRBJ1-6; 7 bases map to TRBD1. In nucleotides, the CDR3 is TGTGCCAGCAGCCGAGGACAGGTACGAGGACCCCTCCACTTT. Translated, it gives CASSRGQVRGPLHF.